This section outlines one TCR beta chain sequence together with its context. Its antigen is still unknown. No base quality information exists; no much larger clone differs at one position. Surgical brain or tumor specimens were cryofrozen in liquid nitrogen immediately after resection, and peripheral blood cells were collected concurrently. The iRepertoire nested amplicon-rescue multiplex PCR (arm-PCR) platform was used to amplify TCR alpha and beta CDR3 regions from RNA. One-step reverse transcription and amplification used roughly 100-450 ng of tissue mRNA or PBMC total RNA as input. Following bead purification, Illumina adapters were added by a secondary multiplex PCR, and the libraries were gel-purified between 200 and 400 bp. Demultiplexing relied on internal 6-nucleotide barcodes carried by the libraries. Sequencing of libraries was performed on an Illumina MiSeq with 2x220 or 2x250 nucleotide paired-end reads. The source study handled its data this way. Paired reads were merged with FLASH 1.2.11 and aligned to the GRCh37 human genome with BWA-MEM before extracting TRA and TRB reads. V and J assignment used an IMGT-derived reference of cassette sequences and CDR3 motifs that included pseudogenes. Reads were translated in three frames, and productive CDR3s were defined by a C…FGXG motif without stop codons. Unique combinations of V-J cassette pair and CDR3 amino acid sequence were defined as clonotypes. Filtering of reads was based on Hamming distance, with the threshold set by the sequence error rate of each sample in mapped regions. TCRdb ran its own pipeline on the public reads, namely fastp trimming at Q25 and MiXCR clone calling, and kept in-frame beta chains. Rows with one shared CDR3 protein collapse into an entry with the most common genes and DNA. The V and J calls follow TCRdb's processing rather than the paper's. A total of 300,000 to 450,000 distinct CDR3 sequences appear in this sample, 35% to 45% of them only once. Of the sample, about 11% is held by the ten largest clones.

These data originate in a study of glioma-infiltrating T cells (dated by TCRdb to 2016 to 2017). For the wider study: The low-grade gliomas were WHO grade II oligodendrogliomas or astrocytomas, while the glioblastomas were WHO grade IV tumors sampled at initial diagnosis rather than at recurrent diagnosis. The study sequenced TCR alpha- and beta-chain repertoires from glioma tissue, from non-neoplastic brain tissue and from matched peripheral blood mononuclear cells. Blood libraries targeted roughly 4- to 10-fold sequencing coverage of 920,000 or so peripheral T cells. Three low-grade glioma patients, about 8 primary glioblastoma patients and three non-glioma patients contributing non-neoplastic brain tissue were included in the paired cohort. Each tissue-infiltrating repertoire was compared with the same patient's peripheral blood repertoire to measure divergence between tissue and blood T-cell populations. Before surgery, glioma patients were given dexamethasone for six or fewer days.

Summary of the overall study and its limitations: Only a very small number of CDR3 sequences turned up in both tissue and blood, a result put down to high CDR3 diversity combined with limited sampling. VJ-independent divergence between tissue and blood was found to be below expectation in non-neoplastic patients but above expectation in all gliomas, particularly low-grade gliomas. Group comparisons were based on small numbers of patients: three non-neoplastic, three low-grade glioma and several glioblastoma patients. A signature set of shared blood CDR3 motifs marked patients with low tissue-blood divergence and was depleted in highly divergent patients.

V lost 6 bases and J lost 5 bases, and the count of bases not matched to a germline gene is 5. The CDR3 numbers 14 residues from cysteine through phenylalanine. Only the CDR3 portion is preserved as DNA: 42 bases, with reading frame beginning at the first base. The chain was built from TRBV12-3 or TRBV12-4 and TRBJ2-2; TRBD2 aligns with 8 central bases. Sequenced sample: glioma tissue, nonneoplastic brain tissue, or PBMCs (not recorded which). The TCR originated in a human donor with low-grade glioma or glioblastoma, undergoing nonglioma brain surgery, or in good health (not recorded which). The bases are TGTGCCAGCAGAGCGGGAGTGGAAACCGGGGAGCTGTTTTTT. Its translation reads: CASRAGVETGELFF.